This T cell receptor (beta chain) emerged from a study of shared clonotypes between healthy human individuals. Cells designated naive CD8 were CD45RO-negative and were positively selected for CCR7, with terminally differentiated effector memory CD45RA+ cells excluded. Study findings and constraints: About 5.2% was the fraction of naive CD4 clonotypes found shared across a few donors. The expectation was that sequencing depth would affect clonotype sharing among donors.

CDR1 is SGHRS, CDR2 YFSETQ, per germline. The length of the CDR3 is 13 residues. V lost 4 bases and J 2 bases, leaving 10 bases between the germline ends. Assay: immunoSEQ multiplex PCR; the TCRdb copy retains only in-frame clones and omits some. Here the sample spans about 1,900,000 clones, about 94% being singletons. About this clone: The antigen is not known. Within the sample, other DNA sequences also encode this same CDR3.

This TCR derives from a man between 18 and 29 years old in good health. The J gene is TRBJ2-7, the V gene TRBV5-1, with D maybe TRBD1 (5 bases). Sequenced sample: naive CD8+ T cells sorted from blood. The CDR3 region is CASSLRVTYEQYF. The DNA of the CDR3 is TGCGCCAGCAGCCTCAGGGTGACCTACGAGCAGTACTTC.